The present T cell receptor (beta chain) was sequenced within a study of cytomegalovirus exposure and HLA in healthy donors. Trimming removed 3 bases from V and 4 bases from J, with 10 bases in between. CDR3 size: 14 residues. Looked up from germline, CDR1 is SGHTA and CDR2 is FQGNSA. The table came from immunoSEQ multiplex PCR; TCRdb's copy has only in-frame clones and leaves some out. The sample has around 150,000 clones, about 80% seen once. The specimen sequenced was PBMCs. The receptor was isolated from a man aged 25 to 45 in good health and CMV-seropositive. This chain connects TRBV7-2 to TRBJ1-5, with no clear D. CDR3 DNA sequence: TGTGCCAGCAGCTTTATCCCGGGAAATCAGCCCCAGCATTTT. Translated: CASSFIPGNQPQHF.